This TCR beta chain was sequenced during a study of blood T cell repertoires in COVID-19. Whole-study context: Samples came from the United States, Italy and Spain, spanning acute and convalescent COVID-19. The cDNA or gDNA used as material had been derived from T cells, B-cell-depleted T cells, or PBMCs.

The protocol was immunoSEQ multiplex PCR, while the TCRdb copy is restricted to in-frame clones and leaves out a portion. The table includes about 220,000 clones, approximately 81% detected once. Germline trimming cut 3 bases from V and 3 bases from J; bases unmatched to any gene: 7. The CDR3 contains 15 residues. Germline V lookup: CDR1 KGHSH, CDR2 LQKENI. The clonotype comes from a woman older than 75 with acute or convalescent COVID-19. Sequencing was performed on peripheral blood. The chain has TRBV18 and TRBJ2-7, with 8 nucleotides matching TRBD1. The CDR3, as DNA: TGTGCCAGCTCACCCCTGACAGGGGCCTTCTACGAGCAGTACTTC. Translated: CASSPLTGAFYEQYF.